These T cell receptor beta chains were read from a single sample in a study of cytomegalovirus exposure and HLA in healthy donors. Profiling relied on immunoSEQ multiplex PCR, and the TCRdb table lists in-frame clones only, not all of them. The table shows roughly 140,000 clones, with roughly 80% occurring only once. Sequenced input: PBMCs. The receptors originated from a woman between 40 and 55 years old in good health and CMV-seronegative. Each CDR3 is given with its conserved first and last residue. A D gene is named only where the DNA matches it firmly. Where a row states a size, it is once, few, many or the class of an expanded clone; other rows omit it.

TRBJ1-1 | TRBV7-2 | TRBD1 | NA | TGTGCCAGCAGGGGACAGGCCGCGGGGGCTTTCTTT | CASRGQAAGAFF
TRBJ2-7 | TRBV2 | TRBD1 | once | TGTGCCAGCAGGGACCGACCGGGACAGGGGGCCTACGAGCAGTACTTC | CASRDRPGQGAYEQYF
TRBJ1-4 | TRBV25-1 | NA | NA | TGTGCCAGTCTCGGGTGGTCTAATGAAAAACTGTTTTTT | CASLGWSNEKLFF
TRBJ2-4 | TRBV5-1 | NA | few | TGCGCCAGCAGCTTGCAGGGGGGTCCTCAGTACTTC | CASSLQGGPQYF
TRBJ1-2 | TRBV28 | NA | NA | TGTGCCAGTCACTTTGCTAGCGGCTACACCTTC | CASHFASGYTF
TRBJ1-6 | TRBV2 | NA | few | TGTGCCAGCAGTGATTACTCCTATAATTCACCCCTCCACTTT | CASSDYSYNSPLHF
TRBJ2-7 | TRBV7-9 | TRBD2 | NA | TGTGCCAGCAGCGTCCGGTCGGGGGGTATCTACGAGCAGTACTTC | CASSVRSGGIYEQYF
TRBJ1-2 | TRBV5-1 | NA | NA | TGCGCCAGCAGCTTTGATCCCACCGGTGGCTACACCTTC | CASSFDPTGGYTF
TRBJ1-1 | TRBV7-8 | NA | once | TGTGCCAGCAGTAAAAGACCAGGGATGAACACTGAAGCTTTCTTT | CASSKRPGMNTEAFF
TRBJ1-2 | TRBV21-1 | NA | NA | TGTGCCAGCATCGGGGGCTACACCTTC | CASIGGYTF
TRBJ1-5 | TRBV28 | NA | NA | TGTGCCAGCAGTCCCCTGCCCGGTGAGCCCCAGCATTTT | CASSPLPGEPQHF
TRBJ1-1 | TRBV5-1 | NA | NA | TGCGCCAGCAGCCGTAGGACAGTCAGTAGACTGGGGACTGAAGCTTTCTTT | CASSRRTVSRLGTEAFF
TRBJ2-5 | TRBV2 | TRBD2 | NA | TGTGCCAGCAGACCCAGAGCGGGGGGCTTTTTGGAGACCCAGTACTTC | CASRPRAGGFLETQYF
TRBJ2-5 | TRBV18 | NA | NA | TGTGCCAGCTCACTATTAGCTCCTGGAGGGGTGAGAGAGACCCAGTACTTC | CASSLLAPGGVRETQYF
TRBJ2-5 | TRBV28 | NA | NA | TGTGCCAGCAGTTTTAATCGACTGCTACAAGAGACCCAGTACTTC | CASSFNRLLQETQYF
TRBJ1-1 | TRBV6-5 | TRBD1 | NA | TGTGCCAGCAGTTGGGACAGGGGACCCACTGGGGAAGCTTTCTTT | CASSWDRGPTGEAFF
TRBJ1-1 | TRBV30 | NA | NA | TGTGCCTGGAGTATCATGAACACTGAAGCTTTCTTT | CAWSIMNTEAFF
TRBJ2-7 | TRBV7-9 | NA | NA | TGTGCCAGCAGCTTCAAGGGGCACGAGCAGTACTTC | CASSFKGHEQYF